These 15 T cell receptor beta chains originate from one sample sequenced in a study of regulatory T cells in long-lasting Graves disease. As to time point: newly diagnosed GD, antithyroid drugs for less than 3 months. Following extraction of RNA from PBMCs, that RNA was used to make the TCR library. CDR3-region Arm-PCR and iRepertoire HTBI primers produced the TCR beta libraries. TCRdb reprocessed the multiplex PCR reads with MiXCR, giving one entry per CDR3 protein. The profile shows fewer than 550,000 distinct CDR3 sequences, less than 20% of them singletons. These same records also appear under a second study, on T cells in Graves' hyperthyroidism and ophthalmopathy.

The material sequenced was peripheral blood mononuclear cells (PBMCs), taken at new diagnosis, from a patient treated with antithyroid drugs. Every receptor here comes from a woman between 18 and 29 years old with Graves disease.

The J gene is TRBJ2-4, the V gene TRBV3-1; D unresolved. The CDR3 consists of 12 residues. Trimming left V 3 bases short and J 8 bases short, with 8 bases between. From germline, CDR1 is LGHDT and CDR2 YNNKEL (reference sequence). This CDR3 reads CASSQGPDIQYF. The CDR3 nucleotides read TGTGCCAGCAGCCAGGGTCCGGACATTCAGTACTTC.

Here the CDR3 reads CASSRITGATEAFF. In DNA, the CDR3 is TGCGCCAGCAGCCGCATTACAGGGGCCACTGAAGCTTTCTTT. J is TRBJ1-1 and V is TRBV5-1; TRBD1 aligns across 7 bases. The V segment lost 4 bases and the J segment 4 bases; nucleotides outside the gene matches: 7. In germline, CDR1 is SGHRS, CDR2 YFSETQ. The CDR3 runs to 14 residues. Looking up the rest from reference TRBV5-1 and TRBJ1-1 gives the full variable domain: KAGVTQTPRYLIKTRGQQVTLSCSPISGHRSVSWYQQTPGQGLQFLFEYFSETQRNKGNFPGRFSGRQFSNSRSEMNVSTLELGDSALYLCASSRITGATEAFFGQGTRLTVV.

This clonotype was counted ten times or more. V gene TRBV28 combines with J gene TRBJ2-6; D ambiguous. Trimming took off 3 bases at V and 4 bases at J, with 7 bases between the two ends. CDR1 MDHEN and CDR2 SYDVKM come from the germline V gene. The CDR3 contains 14 residues. CDR3 bases: TGTGCCAGCAGTTTGGTCGGAGGGGCCAACGTCCTGACTTTC. Its protein product is CASSLVGGANVLTF.

This clonotype was detected a few times. This may come from a read error, since a much larger clone is one base off. The V gene is TRBV29-1, the J gene TRBJ2-1, with D possibly called TRBD1 or TRBD2 (6 bases each). Germline CDR1 SQVTM, CDR2 ANQGSEA. CDR3 size: 14 residues. CDR3 bases: TGCGGAGGCGGGTTCGGGGGCTCCTACAATGGGCAGTTCTTC. It codes for CGGGFGGSYNGQFF.

This clonotype showed up just once. This may arise from a read error, as a much more abundant clone is one base away. The chain couples TRBV2 to TRBJ2-1; 9 positions agree with TRBD2. Germline V CDR1 and CDR2: SNHLY, FYNNEI. Trimming removed 8 bases from V and 10 bases from J; junction bases left unmatched: 15. This CDR3 comprises 15 residues. CDR3: CASARGGRGSYEQFF. As DNA, the CDR3 is TGTGCCAGCGCCAGAGGCGGGAGGGGATCCTACGAGCAGTTCTTC.

This clonotype was observed a few times. This chain connects TRBV4-3 to TRBJ1-2, with D possibly matching TRBD1 (5 bases). V was pared by 3 bases and J by 4 bases, with 15 bases between. The germline CDR1 and CDR2 sequences are LGHNA and YSLEER. CDR3 length: 15 residues. The CDR3 DNA reads TGCGCCAGCAGCCAGGGGCGCGATTTAATCTATGGCTACACCTTC. Its protein is CASSQGRDLIYGYTF.

This clonotype was seen at least ten times. The chain recombines TRBV11-2 with TRBJ2-3, with no clear D. This CDR3 has 12 residues. V gave up 5 bases and J gave up 10 bases, with 13 bases separating them. Looked up from germline, CDR1 is SGHAT and CDR2 is FQNNGV. CDR3 protein: CASSPSWGPQYF. The CDR3, as DNA: TGTGCCAGCAGCCCAAGTTGGGGTCCGCAGTATTTT. The whole variable domain, filled in from reference TRBV11-2 and TRBJ2-3, reads EAGVAQSPRYKIIEKRQSVAFWCNPISGHATLYWYQQILGQGPKLLIQFQNNGVVDDSQLPKDRFSAERLKGVDSTLKIQPAKLEDSAVYLCASSPSWGPQYFGPGTRLTVL.

This clonotype was observed a handful of times. The chain recombines TRBV18 with TRBJ2-6; 13 bases align to TRBD2. CDR3 length: 18 residues. Germline V gene data show CDR1 as KGHSH and CDR2 as LQKENI. Losses at the gene ends were 3 bases for V and 1 base for J; bases not matched to a gene: 3. DNA of the CDR3: TGTGCCAGCTCACCTTGGACTAGCGGGAGTTCTGGGGCCAACGTCCTGACTTTC. Its translation: CASSPWTSGSSGANVLTF.

This clonotype was counted at least ten times. This chain links TRBV20-1 with TRBJ2-3, with unresolved D. V was pared by 6 bases and J by 0 bases, with 13 bases between. CDR1 and CDR2 from the germline V gene are DFQATT and SNEGSKA (reference sequence). CDR3 length: 14 residues. The CDR3 sequence: CSAKSATSTDTQYF. CDR3 coding DNA: TGCAGTGCAAAGTCGGCTACTAGCACAGATACGCAGTATTTT.

This clonotype has ten or more counts. The chain is built from TRBV12-3 or TRBV12-4 and TRBJ2-3; D uncertain. The CDR3 loop spans 12 amino acids. With 6 bases removed from V and 6 bases from J, the gap between germline ends came to 10 bases. The CDR3 here is CASSDIVDTQYF. Here the CDR3 DNA reads TGTGCCAGCAGCGATATCGTGGATACGCAGTATTTT.

This clonotype was seen repeatedly, ten times or more. V usage is TRBV12-3 or TRBV12-4 and J usage is TRBJ2-7; 7 nucleotides align to TRBD1. The CDR3 loop spans 14 amino acids. The junction had 5 bases not matched to a gene; V was cut back by 3 bases and J by 3 bases. This CDR3 reads CASSFDRANYEQYF. DNA for the CDR3: TGTGCCAGCAGTTTCGACAGGGCGAACTACGAGCAGTACTTC.

This clonotype was seen more than once but under ten times. The chain joins TRBV5-1 to TRBJ2-1, with 14 nucleotides matching TRBD2. Germline assignment: CDR1 SGHRS and CDR2 YFSETQ. CDR3 length: 17 amino acids. With 5 bases clipped from V and 0 bases from J, the junction kept 4 bases outside the gene matches. The CDR3 spells CASSRGLAGASYNEQFF. CDR3 DNA: TGCGCCAGCAGTAGGGGACTAGCGGGAGCCTCCTACAATGAGCAGTTCTTC.

Here the CDR3 DNA reads TGTGCCAGCAGCCTTCTAGCGGGAGGGAATATAGATACGCAGTATTTT. It is translated as CASSLLAGGNIDTQYF. The chain couples TRBV11-2 to TRBJ2-3; TRBD2 matches at 12 bases. CDR3 length: 16 amino acids. The germline gives CDR1 SGHAT, CDR2 FQNNGV. V lost 5 bases and J lost 5; bases outside the gene matches: 8.

This clonotype was seen ten or more times. The V gene is TRBV20-1, the J gene TRBJ2-5, with unresolved D. V gave up 1 base and J gave up 4 bases, with 13 bases separating them. The CDR3 consists of 14 residues. The germline CDR1 and CDR2 sequences are DFQATT and SNEGSKA (reference sequence). The CDR3 protein is CSARVVVKGETQYF. CDR3 DNA sequence: TGCAGTGCTAGAGTGGTAGTGAAGGGAGAGACCCAGTACTTC.

This clonotype showed up just a few times. CDR3 coding DNA: TGTGCCAGCAGCTTAAGCCTGGTGACAGGGTTTACAGATACGCAGTATTTT. This sequence encodes CASSLSLVTGFTDTQYF. This sequence joins TRBV7-2 and TRBJ2-3; 7 nucleotides agree with TRBD1. With 2 bases clipped from V and 3 bases from J, the junction kept 11 bases outside the gene matches. Germline V CDR1 and CDR2: SGHTA, FQGNSA. The CDR3 loop spans 17 amino acids.